The rows below give T cell receptor beta chains drawn from one sample of a study of cytomegalovirus exposure and HLA in healthy donors. Sequenced by immunoSEQ multiplex PCR; TCRdb stores in-frame clones only, minus some. The table includes some 130,000 clones, roughly four fifths detected once. The specimen was PBMCs. All receptors come from a male donor in good health and CMV-seropositive. Both conserved end residues are part of each CDR3. A D gene is named only where the DNA matches it firmly. Not all rows give a size; the values are once, few, many and, for expanded clones, a class.

CDR3 protein	CDR3 DNA	clone size	D gene	V gene	J gene
CAISVGTASYEQYF	TGTGCCATCAGTGTAGGGACAGCCTCCTACGAGCAGTACTTC	NA	TRBD1	TRBV10-3	TRBJ2-7
CASSFYGRDTDTQYF	TGTGCCAGCAGCTTCTACGGGAGGGACACAGATACGCAGTATTTT	NA	TRBD2	TRBV5-5	TRBJ2-3
CAISDRGSRSNQPQHF	TGTGCCATCAGTGATAGAGGGTCACGTAGCAATCAGCCCCAGCATTTT	NA	NA	TRBV10-3	TRBJ1-5
CASSLAGRETQYF	TGTGCCAGCAGCTTAGCGGGGAGAGAGACCCAGTACTTC	NA	NA	TRBV7-9	TRBJ2-5
CASSFMGGIYNEQFF	TGTGCCAGCAGCTTTATGGGGGGGATCTACAATGAGCAGTTCTTC	NA	TRBD2	TRBV7-2	TRBJ2-1
CASSRDNEQFF	TGTGCCAGCAGTCGGGACAATGAGCAGTTCTTC	NA	NA	TRBV6-5	TRBJ2-1
CASSLLTGLAGSTYEQYF	TGTGCCAGCAGCCTGCTCACGGGACTAGCGGGTTCCACCTACGAGCAGTACTTC	NA	TRBD2	TRBV7-2	TRBJ2-7
CASSITSGSYEQFF	TGTGCCAGCAGCATAACTAGCGGCTCATATGAGCAGTTCTTC	NA	TRBD2	TRBV9	TRBJ2-1
CATSDQPSGLGADTQYF	TGTGCCACCTCAGACCAACCTAGCGGATTGGGGGCGGATACGCAGTATTTT	NA	NA	TRBV10-3	TRBJ2-3
CASSLSRGPHEQYF	TGTGCCAGCAGTTTATCCAGGGGGCCCCACGAGCAGTACTTC	NA	TRBD1	TRBV27	TRBJ2-7
CASSQGLDSSYEQYF	TGCGCCAGCAGCCAAGGTTTGGACAGCTCCTACGAGCAGTACTTC	NA	NA	TRBV4-3	TRBJ2-7
CARLQGAEGGAFF	TGTGCCAGGTTACAGGGGGCGGAGGGAGGGGCTTTCTTT	NA	NA	TRBV21-1	TRBJ1-1
CASSHRRDRDSPLHF	TGCGCCAGCAGCCATCGCCGGGACAGGGATTCACCCCTCCACTTT	NA	TRBD1	TRBV4-1	TRBJ1-6
CASSPELRESYGYTF	TGTGCCAGCAGTCCAGAATTGAGGGAAAGCTATGGCTACACCTTC	NA	NA	TRBV6-6	TRBJ1-2
CASSPAAPLRSSYNEQFF	TGTGCCAGCAGCCCCGCGGCCCCACTAAGGAGCTCCTACAATGAGCAGTTCTTC	NA	NA	TRBV7-9	TRBJ2-1
CASSGQGARNTEAFF	TGTGCCAGCAGCGGACAGGGCGCTAGGAACACTGAAGCTTTCTTT	once	TRBD1	TRBV2	TRBJ1-1
CASSSFSGTSGSGSTDTQYF	TGTGCCAGCAGCTCCTTCTCCGGGACTAGCGGGAGCGGGAGCACAGATACGCAGTATTTT	NA	TRBD2	TRBV5-4	TRBJ2-3
CASSQDGLAGGADTQYF	TGTGCCAGCAGCCAAGATGGCCTAGCGGGAGGAGCAGATACGCAGTATTTT	NA	TRBD2	TRBV4-2	TRBJ2-3
CASSARGQGAYEQYF	TGTGCCAGCAGCGCAAGGGGACAGGGGGCCTACGAGCAGTACTTC	NA	TRBD1	TRBV7-2	TRBJ2-7
CASSPGGADTEAFF	TGTGCCAGCAGCCCAGGGGGCGCAGACACTGAAGCTTTCTTT	NA	TRBD1	TRBV9	TRBJ1-1
CASSQVTIAGSSETQYF	TGTGCCAGCAGCCAAGTGACGATCGCGGGGAGTTCGGAGACCCAGTACTTC	NA	NA	TRBV4-2	TRBJ2-5
CASSVELGTVYGYTF	TGTGCCAGCAGTGTGGAGTTGGGGACAGTCTATGGCTACACCTTC	NA	TRBD1	TRBV25-1	TRBJ1-2
CAVLAGAVGNEQFF	TGTGCCGTCCTAGCGGGAGCGGTCGGCAATGAGCAGTTCTTC	NA	TRBD2	TRBV6-6	TRBJ2-1
CASSDLDRGGGMETQYF	TGCGCCAGCAGTGACCTTGATCGGGGGGGTGGTATGGAGACCCAGTACTTC	NA	TRBD2	TRBV10-1	TRBJ2-5
CASSTGTNNEQFF	TGTGCCAGCAGCACAGGGACGAACAATGAGCAGTTCTTC	once	NA	TRBV9	TRBJ2-1
CASSESAGGYLSYEQYF	TGTGCCAGCAGTGAATCGGCGGGAGGTTACCTCTCCTACGAGCAGTACTTC	NA	TRBD2	TRBV6-1	TRBJ2-7
CAWSVLLAGSYNEQFF	TGTGCCTGGAGTGTCCTACTAGCGGGCTCCTACAATGAGCAGTTCTTC	NA	TRBD2	TRBV30	TRBJ2-1
CASSINGRVSEQYF	TGTGCCAGTAGTATAAACGGCAGGGTCTCCGAGCAGTACTTC	NA	NA	TRBV19	TRBJ2-7
CASSSGTGTSGRLVNEQFF	TGCGCCAGCAGCTCAGGAACCGGGACTAGCGGGAGACTGGTCAATGAGCAGTTCTTC	few	TRBD2	TRBV5-1	TRBJ2-1
CASSLFRATEAFF	TGCGCCAGCAGCCTTTTCAGGGCCACTGAAGCTTTCTTT	NA	NA	TRBV4-3	TRBJ1-1
CATRVLDRPGEKLFF	TGTGCCACTAGGGTCCTTGATCGACCGGGAGAAAAACTGTTTTTT	NA	NA	TRBV19	TRBJ1-4
CASSFPGDTEAFF	TGTGCCAGCAGCTTTCCGGGGGACACTGAAGCTTTCTTT	NA	NA	TRBV5-6	TRBJ1-1
CASSILQGSNQPQHF	TGTGCCAGCAGCATCCTGCAGGGTAGCAATCAGCCCCAGCATTTT	NA	NA	TRBV7-2	TRBJ1-5
CAIRAGGTEEAQYF	TGTGCCATCAGGGCGGGCGGGACGGAAGAGGCCCAGTACTTC	NA	NA	TRBV10-3	TRBJ2-5
CASSRQSGELFF	TGTGCCAGCAGTAGACAGTCCGGGGAGCTGTTTTTT	NA	NA	TRBV6-5	TRBJ2-2
CASSRQGVGTEAFF	TGTGCCAGTAGTAGACAGGGAGTGGGCACTGAAGCTTTCTTT	few	TRBD1	TRBV19	TRBJ1-1
CASSSVGLQWQINQPQHF	TGTGCCAGTAGTTCGGTAGGCCTACAGTGGCAGATAAATCAGCCCCAGCATTTT	NA	NA	TRBV19	TRBJ1-5
CASSSGSYEQYF	TGTGCCAGCAGTTCGGGCTCCTACGAGCAGTACTTC	NA	NA	TRBV28	TRBJ2-7
CASSPRTVSYNEQFF	TGTGCCAGCAGCCCCAGGACAGTATCCTACAATGAGCAGTTCTTC	NA	NA	TRBV7-2	TRBJ2-1
CASSFPPPGRNEQFF	TGTGCCAGCAGTTTCCCCCCCCCAGGAAGGAATGAGCAGTTCTTC	once	NA	TRBV28	TRBJ2-1
CASTSTGTYGYTF	TGTGCCAGCACCTCTACCGGGACTTACGGCTACACCTTC	NA	NA	TRBV28	TRBJ1-2
CASSSGVAQAFF	TGTGCCAGCAGTTCGGGGGTGGCTCAAGCTTTCTTT	NA	NA	TRBV28	TRBJ1-1
CASSDGLAGYNEQFF	TGTGCCAGCAGTGACGGCCTAGCGGGTTACAATGAGCAGTTCTTC	once	TRBD2	TRBV6-4	TRBJ2-1
CASNPDRGENSNQPQHF	TGTGCCAGTAATCCTGACAGGGGGGAGAATAGCAATCAGCCCCAGCATTTT	NA	TRBD1	TRBV19	TRBJ1-5
CASSSRPQGDGNTIYF	TGCGCCAGCAGCTCCCGGCCACAGGGGGACGGAAACACCATATATTTT	NA	TRBD1	TRBV5-1	TRBJ1-3
CASSPPQTGTGYTGELFF	TGTGCCAGCAGTCCCCCTCAAACCGGGACAGGGTACACCGGGGAGCTGTTTTTT	NA	TRBD1	TRBV28	TRBJ2-2
CASSPNSGVPETQYF	TGTGCCAGCAGCCCAAATTCAGGGGTGCCAGAGACCCAGTACTTC	NA	NA	TRBV7-3	TRBJ2-5
CASSYDGAGGVGEQYF	TGTGCCAGCAGCTACGATGGAGCGGGAGGGGTTGGCGAGCAGTACTTC	NA	TRBD2	TRBV5-4	TRBJ2-7
CASSGYLGGETQYF	TGTGCCAGCAGCGGCTACCTGGGGGGGGAGACCCAGTACTTC	NA	TRBD2	TRBV28	TRBJ2-5
CASQNSFANTGELFF	TGTGCCAGCCAAAACAGCTTCGCCAACACCGGGGAGCTGTTTTTT	NA	NA	TRBV6-5	TRBJ2-2